Listed below are T cell receptor beta chains from one sample, sequenced in a study of T-cell reconstitution after alpha-beta-depleted transplantation in children. TCRdb processed the PCR reads anew with MiXCR; each CDR3 protein has one entry. The table lists about 190,000 distinct CDR3 sequences, roughly 10% of them singletons. The input for sequencing was PBMCs, taken before TCRalphabeta/CD19-depleted stem cell transplant. The receptors were sampled from a boy between 2 and 10 years old with acute myeloid leukemia, due to receive a stem cell transplant. CDR3s leave out the opening cysteine and the closing phenylalanine or tryptophan.

TRBV5-1,ASSLGAGGNTEAF
TRBV30,ALDSDSYEQY
TRBV30,AWSVPSVSYEQY
TRBV3-1,ASSQDPSGMAYGYT
TRBV4-2,ASSQDRVSYNEKLF
TRBV5-1,ASSPRGAGGGSYEQY
TRBV28,ASSFPSGGSYEQY
TRBV28,ASRPISTDTQY
TRBV12-3/TRBV12-4,ASSRSSGGGQPQH
TRBV5-1,ASSLSRITEAF
TRBV28,ASSPPAGLTDTQY
TRBV27,ASSRLARTGELF
TRBV5-1,ASSLDLSRPYEQY
TRBV20-1,SAPGQTNTEAF
TRBV15,ATSTTSGVYNEQF
TRBV5-4,ASSLNSETSVRNTGELF
TRBV5-6,ASSLLGQPYNEQF
TRBV29-1,SVEGSVGGTRYNEQF
TRBV20-1,SVRGNTEAF
TRBV5-5,ASSLVQGNQPQH
TRBV27,ASSLRLEQGGRSGANVLT
TRBV6-1,ASSSLGGVGQPQH
TRBV12-3/TRBV12-4,ASSIQGMTYGYT
TRBV6-5,ASSYRHEAF
TRBV15,ATSTLRGGYGYT
TRBV6-5,ASSYLGGGGPNRETQY
TRBV18,ASSPQSETQY
TRBV7-2,ASSPGTSGTYEQY